This T cell receptor beta chain was recovered during a study of shared clonotypes between healthy human individuals. V was pared by 3 bases and J by 0 bases, with 8 bases between. CDR1 GTSNPN and CDR2 SVGIG come from the germline V gene (reference sequence). The CDR3 runs 14 residues. Method: immunoSEQ multiplex PCR; TCRdb's copy keeps in-frame clones and lacks some. The sample records some 2.1 million clones, roughly 94% being singletons. The sample was naive CD4+ T cells sorted from blood. As to subset: CD45RA+ positively selected. The source of this sequence is a man younger than 30 in good health. The chain couples TRBV30 to TRBJ2-2; D is possibly TRBD1 (5 bases). Here the CDR3 DNA reads TGTGCCTGGAGAAGGGGCCCGAACACCGGGGAGCTGTTTTTT. This sequence encodes CAWRRGPNTGELFF.